This is a list of T cell receptor beta chains from one sample in a study of blood T cell repertoires in COVID-19. The protocol was immunoSEQ multiplex PCR, while the TCRdb copy is restricted to in-frame clones and leaves out a portion. The sample consists of 170,000 or so clones, about 79% of them appearing once. Sample: peripheral blood. All receptors come from a woman in her seventies with acute or convalescent COVID-19. The conserved cysteine and the conserved F or W are not part of the CDR3 here. Clone size appears in some rows only: once, few, many, or a class for an expanded clone.

>NA|TRBV7-9|TRBJ1-1
ASSLPGQMNTEAF
>few|TRBV6-5|TRBJ2-7
ASSLSLGQGDYEQY
>NA|TRBV19|TRBJ1-6
ASSNRLQGAANSPLH
>NA|TRBV18|TRBJ1-2
ASSPRGLDGYT
>NA|TRBV12-5|TRBJ2-1
ASGLVLGLAEYNEQF
>NA|TRBV19|TRBJ2-3
ASSFQAGGRADTQY
>NA|TRBV10-3|TRBJ2-3
AITSGVETDTQY
>NA|TRBV23-1|TRBJ2-6
APGQSSGANVLT
>NA|TRBV19|TRBJ2-1
ASSIRRAGDRNEQF
>NA|TRBV20-1|TRBJ2-1
SASHETGRYNEQF
>NA|TRBV18|TRBJ2-7
ASSPRQGEYEQY
>NA|TRBV2|TRBJ2-1
ASSEARRGTYNEQF
>NA|TRBV3-1/TRBV3-2|TRBJ1-1
ASSQGTGNTEAF
>NA|TRBV29-1|TRBJ2-6
SVSQGARTGANVLT
>once|TRBV9|TRBJ1-6
ASSETGTRESPLH
>many|TRBV30|TRBJ2-5
AWSANRGLQETQY
>once|TRBV19|TRBJ1-1
ASRTSVAGNTEAF
>NA|TRBV24-1|TRBJ1-5
ATSDSDREPQH
>NA|TRBV2|TRBJ2-3
ASSGNPPVQY
>NA|TRBV27|TRBJ2-1
ASSGTTSGDPSYNEQF
>NA|TRBV24-1|TRBJ2-1
ATSPGQFNEQF
>NA|TRBV5-1|TRBJ2-7
ASRDLIEQY
>NA|TRBV24-1|TRBJ2-3
ATSDYTAGGGDTQY
>NA|TRBV5-1|TRBJ2-7
ASSLDGSGPYEQY
>once|TRBV7-8|TRBJ2-7
ASSFEGTSGSYEQY
>NA|TRBV29-1|TRBJ1-1
SVGEGGGTEAF
>NA|TRBV7-2|TRBJ1-5
ASSFRTGDQPQH
>NA|TRBV28|TRBJ1-4
ASRRDRVEEKLF
>NA|TRBV5-1|TRBJ2-5
ASTELAGTKETQY
>NA|TRBV6-6|TRBJ2-6
ASLQGSSGANVLT
>few|TRBV19|TRBJ2-7
ASSIAFPDEQY
>NA|TRBV11-2|TRBJ2-2
ASSTDRGRVTGELF
>NA|TRBV4-1|TRBJ2-5
ASSQDGQIETQY
>NA|TRBV19|TRBJ1-2
ASNSRGVANYGYT
>NA|TRBV5-4|TRBJ2-2
ASSWAGGSTGELF
>few|TRBV5-1|TRBJ1-5
ASSLEGDRGQPQH
>NA|TRBV30|TRBJ2-5
AWSTGALGETQY
>NA|TRBV11-3|TRBJ2-5
ASSLGLAGDSETQY
>NA|TRBV4-2|TRBJ2-7
ASSQARGSYEQY
>NA|TRBV9|TRBJ2-1
ASSVGPDSYNEQF
>few|TRBV2|TRBJ1-6
ASSEGPGYNSPLH
>NA|TRBV10-3|TRBJ2-3
AISFGKAGALDTADTQY
>NA|TRBV28|TRBJ1-2
ASTEHPRTGVQDGYT
>NA|TRBV18|TRBJ2-7
ASSPRTSGAYEQY
>NA|TRBV28|TRBJ2-1
ASISAGHSYNEQF
>NA|TRBV5-6|TRBJ2-3
ASSWRRPSTDTQY
>NA|TRBV5-1|TRBJ1-4
ASSLAGSTNEKLF
>NA|TRBV7-3|TRBJ1-1
ASSLNSRAYTEAF
>NA|TRBV9|TRBJ2-2
ASSVGPAGTGELF
>once|TRBV19|TRBJ1-1
ASSGHRGETEAF
>few|TRBV13|TRBJ2-1
ASRSDRAFHNEQF
>NA|TRBV27|TRBJ1-2
ASSPTGGGYRGYT
>NA|TRBV7-3|TRBJ2-3
ASSLTASGVDTQY
>few|TRBV23-1|TRBJ2-7
ASNETSGPNRYEQY
>NA|TRBV4-2|TRBJ1-3
ASSQIGGSSGNTIY
>NA|TRBV5-4|TRBJ1-4
ASSRGQENEKLF
>few|TRBV5-1|TRBJ2-7
ASSFQGASYEQY
>NA|TRBV6-6|TRBJ1-1
ASRAGGDGTEAF
>NA|TRBV18|TRBJ1-1
ASSPNLQGMGLTVAEAF
>NA|TRBV19|TRBJ2-5
ASSGGRQETQY